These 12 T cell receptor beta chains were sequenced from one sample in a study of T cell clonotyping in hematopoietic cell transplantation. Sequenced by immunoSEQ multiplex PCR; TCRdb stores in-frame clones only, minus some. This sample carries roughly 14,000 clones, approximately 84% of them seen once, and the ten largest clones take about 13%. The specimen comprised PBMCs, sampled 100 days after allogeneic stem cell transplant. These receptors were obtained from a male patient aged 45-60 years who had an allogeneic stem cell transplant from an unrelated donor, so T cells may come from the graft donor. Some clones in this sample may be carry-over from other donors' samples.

The CDR3 nucleotides are TGTGCCAGCAGCCAAGTCCCTAGCGGGGGGGCCACAGATACGCAGTATTTT. This codes for CASSQVPSGGATDTQYF. V usage is TRBV4-2 and J usage is TRBJ2-3; 12 positions match TRBD2. Germline loops: CDR1 LGHNA, CDR2 YNFKEQ. The CDR3 extends over 17 amino acids. The J segment lost 2 bases and the V segment lost 1 base, leaving 4 bases of the junction unmatched.

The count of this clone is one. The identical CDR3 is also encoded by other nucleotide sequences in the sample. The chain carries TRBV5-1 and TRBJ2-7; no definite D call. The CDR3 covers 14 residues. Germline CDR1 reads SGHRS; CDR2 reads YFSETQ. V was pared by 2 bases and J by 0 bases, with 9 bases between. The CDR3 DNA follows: TGCGCCAGCAGCTTAACGACAAACTCCTACGAGCAGTACTTC. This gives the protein CASSLTTNSYEQYF.

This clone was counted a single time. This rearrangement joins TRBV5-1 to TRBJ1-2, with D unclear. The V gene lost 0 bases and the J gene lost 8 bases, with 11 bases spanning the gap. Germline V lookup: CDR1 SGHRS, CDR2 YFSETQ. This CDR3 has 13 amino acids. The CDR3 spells CASSLGTAGGYTF. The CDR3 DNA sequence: TGCGCCAGCAGCTTGGGAACCGCGGGGGGCTACACCTTC.

CDR3 in DNA: TGTGCCAGTAGTATTTTTACAGGGGATTTGGAGACCCAGTACTTC. This sequence encodes CASSIFTGDLETQYF. The J gene is TRBJ2-5, the V gene TRBV19; TRBD1 aligns across 7 bases. This CDR3 comprises 15 residues. CDR1 and CDR2 from the germline V gene are LNHDA and SQIVND (reference sequence). Trimming at V came to 3 bases and at J to 5 bases, leaving 9 bases not matched to a gene. The whole variable domain, filled in from reference TRBV19 and TRBJ2-5, reads DGGITQSPKYLFRKEGQNVTLSCEQNLNHDAMYWYRQDPGQGLRLIYYSQIVNDFQKGDIAEGYSVSREKKESFPLTVTSAQKNPTAFYLCASSIFTGDLETQYFGPGTRLLVL.

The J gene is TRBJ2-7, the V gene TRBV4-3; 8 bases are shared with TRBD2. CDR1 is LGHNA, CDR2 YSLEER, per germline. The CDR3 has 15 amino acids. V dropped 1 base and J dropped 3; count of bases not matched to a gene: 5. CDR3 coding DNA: TGCGCCAGCAGCCAAGTTCGGGAGGGCCTCTACGAGCAGTACTTC. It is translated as CASSQVREGLYEQYF.

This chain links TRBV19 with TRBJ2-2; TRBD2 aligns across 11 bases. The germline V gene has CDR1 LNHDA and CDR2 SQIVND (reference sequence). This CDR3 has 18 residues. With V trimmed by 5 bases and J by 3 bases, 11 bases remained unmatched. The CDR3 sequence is CASSPHLAGGPDTGELFF. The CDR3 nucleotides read TGTGCCAGTAGTCCCCACCTAGCGGGGGGCCCAGACACCGGGGAGCTGTTTTTT.

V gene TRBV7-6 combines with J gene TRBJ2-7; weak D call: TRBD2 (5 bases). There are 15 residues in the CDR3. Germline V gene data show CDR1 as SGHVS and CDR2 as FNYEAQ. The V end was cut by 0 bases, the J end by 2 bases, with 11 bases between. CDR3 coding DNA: TGTGCCAGCAGCTTAGCTGTCGGGGAAACCTACGAGCAGTACTTC. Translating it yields CASSLAVGETYEQYF.

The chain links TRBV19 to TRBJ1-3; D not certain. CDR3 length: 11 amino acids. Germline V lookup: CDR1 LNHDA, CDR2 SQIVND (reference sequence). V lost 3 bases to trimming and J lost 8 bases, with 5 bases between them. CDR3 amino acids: CASSIGDTIYF. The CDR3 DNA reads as TGTGCCAGTAGTATTGGTGACACCATATATTTT.

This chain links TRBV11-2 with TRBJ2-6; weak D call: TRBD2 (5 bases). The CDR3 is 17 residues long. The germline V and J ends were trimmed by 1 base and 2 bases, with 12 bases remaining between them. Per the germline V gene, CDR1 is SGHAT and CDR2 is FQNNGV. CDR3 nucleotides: TGTGCCAGCAGCTTAGTTGGTAACGGGGCTGGGGCCAACGTCCTGACTTTC. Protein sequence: CASSLVGNGAGANVLTF.

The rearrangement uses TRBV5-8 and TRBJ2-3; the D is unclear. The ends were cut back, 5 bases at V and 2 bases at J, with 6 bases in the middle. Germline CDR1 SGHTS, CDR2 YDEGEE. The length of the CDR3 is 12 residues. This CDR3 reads CASRYITDTQYF. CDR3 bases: TGTGCCAGCAGATACATCACAGATACGCAGTATTTT.

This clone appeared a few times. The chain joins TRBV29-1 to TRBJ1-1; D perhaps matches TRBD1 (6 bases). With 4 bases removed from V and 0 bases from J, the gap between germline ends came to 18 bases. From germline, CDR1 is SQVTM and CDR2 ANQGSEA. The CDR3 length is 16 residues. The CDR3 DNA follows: TGCAGCGTTGCCCACCCCCGAGGGGGACTGAACACTGAAGCTTTCTTT. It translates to CSVAHPRGGLNTEAFF.

For the CDR3, the DNA is TGCGCCAGCAGCTTTTTGTCTAGCGGGAGACGCGGCACCGGGGAGCTGTTTTTT. Amino acids: CASSFLSSGRRGTGELFF. The gene calls are TRBV5-1 and TRBJ2-2, with 10 bases matching TRBD2. The germline V gene has CDR1 SGHRS and CDR2 YFSETQ. CDR3 length: 18 amino acids. V lost 2 bases and J lost 4; bases outside the gene matches: 11.